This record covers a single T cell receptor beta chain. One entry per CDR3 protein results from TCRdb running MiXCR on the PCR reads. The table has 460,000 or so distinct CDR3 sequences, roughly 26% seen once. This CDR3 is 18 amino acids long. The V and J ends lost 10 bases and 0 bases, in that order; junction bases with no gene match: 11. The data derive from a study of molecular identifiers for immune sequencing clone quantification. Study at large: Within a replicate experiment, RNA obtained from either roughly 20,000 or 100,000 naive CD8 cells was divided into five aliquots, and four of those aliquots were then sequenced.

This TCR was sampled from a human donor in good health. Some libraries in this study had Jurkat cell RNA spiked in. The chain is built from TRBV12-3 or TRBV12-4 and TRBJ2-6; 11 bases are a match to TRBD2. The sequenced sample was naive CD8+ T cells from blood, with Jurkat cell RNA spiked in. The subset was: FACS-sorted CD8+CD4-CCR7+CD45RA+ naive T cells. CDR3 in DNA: TGTGCCACAACTAGGACTAGCGGGCCAAGCTCTGGGGCCAACGTCCTGACTTTC. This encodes CATTRTSGPSSGANVLTF.